The 12 T cell receptor beta chains reported below all come from one sample, sequenced in a study of shared clonotypes between healthy human individuals. CD45RO-negative, CCR7-positively selected cells formed the naive CD8 fraction, excluding terminally differentiated effector memory CD45RA+ cells. Sequencing used immunoSEQ multiplex PCR; TCRdb keeps in-frame clones, though not all of them. The sample contains about 1,800,000 clones, about 95% of which appear only once. The sequenced sample was naive CD8+ T cells sorted from blood. These receptors came from a man between 18 and 35 years old in good health.

The chain joins TRBV4-1 to TRBJ2-7; either TRBD1 or TRBD2 may supply D (5 bases each). Germline V CDR1 and CDR2: MGHRA, YSYEKL. V was cut by 0 bases and J by 2 bases, with 11 bases left in between. This CDR3 is 15 amino acids long. For the CDR3, the DNA is TGCGCCAGCAGCCAAGAACGGGACGTTACCTACGAGCAGTACTTC. Translation: CASSQERDVTYEQYF.

The chain couples TRBV7-6 to TRBJ2-1; TRBD1 agrees at 7 bases. V gave up 3 bases and J gave up 4 bases; unmatched junction bases: 9. Germline V gives CDR1 SGHVS, CDR2 FNYEAQ. The CDR3 has 16 amino acids. CDR3 loop: CASSLIAGTDYNEQFF. CDR3 sequence (DNA): TGTGCCAGCAGCTTGATAGCCGGGACAGATTACAATGAGCAGTTCTTC.

The rearrangement uses TRBV10-2 and TRBJ2-1, with 12 bases identical to TRBD2. CDR3 length equals 17 residues. The ends lost 8 bases at V and 2 bases at J; junction bases unmatched: 10. The germline gives CDR1 WSHSY, CDR2 SAAADI. CDR3: CASEGLAGGGTYNEQFF. CDR3 coding DNA: TGCGCCAGCGAGGGGCTAGCGGGAGGGGGGACCTACAATGAGCAGTTCTTC.

This chain uses TRBV6-1 with TRBJ1-4; perhaps TRBD1 as D (5 bases). From germline, CDR1 is MNHNS and CDR2 SASEGT. The ends were cut back, 2 bases at V and 6 bases at J, with 10 bases in the middle. The length of the CDR3 is 14 residues. In DNA form, the CDR3 reads TGTGCCAGCAGTGAACGGGGCGGGTATGAAAAACTGTTTTTT. Protein sequence: CASSERGGYEKLFF.

The chain carries TRBV28 and TRBJ2-4; D is perhaps TRBD2 (6 bases). The CDR3 spans 13 residues. Germline CDR1 and CDR2: MDHEN and SYDVKM. Trimming cost V 10 bases and J 2 bases, with 12 bases left between them. Here the CDR3 DNA reads TGTGCCACAGAAGGAGGGCCCAAAAACATTCAGTACTTC. Amino acid sequence: CATEGGPKNIQYF.

A single count supports this clone. At one boundary the junction diverges from the germline segment, which might be a read error. The chain couples TRBV5-6 to TRBJ1-2; D may be TRBD1 (5 bases). CDR3 length equals 16 residues. CDR1 SGHDT and CDR2 YYEEEE come from the germline V gene. The CDR3 nucleotides read TGTGCCAGCAGTTTGGCTGGTAGGGCAGGGAGGTATGGCTACACCTTC. Protein product: CASSLAGRAGRYGYTF.

The V and J genes are TRBV7-9 and TRBJ2-1, with 11 nucleotides matching TRBD1. CDR1 SEHNR and CDR2 FQNEAQ come from the germline V gene (reference sequence). V lost 5 bases, J lost 7 bases, and 7 bases stayed unmatched. CDR3 length: 15 amino acids. The CDR3 spells CASSEGQGAKNEQFF. CDR3 coding DNA: TGTGCCAGCAGCGAAGGACAGGGGGCGAAGAATGAGCAGTTCTTC.

This clone showed up just once. The J gene is TRBJ1-1, the V gene TRBV29-1; 8 bases agree with TRBD1. The CDR3 totals 14 residues. Germline values: CDR1 SQVTM, CDR2 ANQGSEA. With V trimmed by 6 bases and J by 4 bases, 10 bases remained unmatched. CDR3 residues: CSVNRGDGVTEAFF. The CDR3 DNA is TGCAGCGTGAACAGGGGGGATGGTGTCACTGAAGCTTTCTTT.

The genes are TRBV4-2 and TRBJ1-4; TRBD1 matches 8 bases. V lost 4 bases to trimming and J lost 6 bases; unmatched junction nucleotides: 16. The length of the CDR3 is 18 residues. Germline V lookup: CDR1 LGHNA, CDR2 YNFKEQ. CDR3 nucleotide sequence: TGTGCCAGCAGCCCGAGTCTCACTGGACAGGGTCTAGATGAAAAACTGTTTTTT. Protein: CASSPSLTGQGLDEKLFF.

The J gene is TRBJ1-4, the V gene TRBV4-3; TRBD1 matches 8 bases. Germline CDR1 LGHNA, CDR2 YSLEER. The length of the CDR3 is 13 residues. Germline trimming cut 2 bases from V and 12 bases from J; bases unmatched to any gene: 5. The CDR3 region is CASSQQTGEELFF. CDR3 sequence (DNA): TGCGCCAGCAGCCAACAGACAGGGGAAGAACTGTTTTTT.

This clone came up a few times. J is TRBJ1-4 and V is TRBV7-9; D gene unclear. There are 12 residues in the CDR3. Trimming stripped 1 base from V and 6 bases from J, with 3 bases between. From germline, CDR1 is SEHNR and CDR2 FQNEAQ (reference sequence). CDR3 residues: CASSLVDEKLFF. In DNA, the CDR3 is TGTGCCAGCAGCTTAGTTGATGAAAAACTGTTTTTT.

A single count supports this clone. The chain carries TRBV25-1 and TRBJ2-7; D is undetermined. Germline V gene data show CDR1 as MGHDK and CDR2 as SYGVNS. Trimming cost V 3 bases and J 3 bases, with 9 bases left between them. The CDR3 consists of 13 residues. CDR3 loop: CASSDGHHYEQYF. The CDR3 DNA reads TGTGCCAGCAGTGATGGGCATCACTACGAGCAGTACTTC.